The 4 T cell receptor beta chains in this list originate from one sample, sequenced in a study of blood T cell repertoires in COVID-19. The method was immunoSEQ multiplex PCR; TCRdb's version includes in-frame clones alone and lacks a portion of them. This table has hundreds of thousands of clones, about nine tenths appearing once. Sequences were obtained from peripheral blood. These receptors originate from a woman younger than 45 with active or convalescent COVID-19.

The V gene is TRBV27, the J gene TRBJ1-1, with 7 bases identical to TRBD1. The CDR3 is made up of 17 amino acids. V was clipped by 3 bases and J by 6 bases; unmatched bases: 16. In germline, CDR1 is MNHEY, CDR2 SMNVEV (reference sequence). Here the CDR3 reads CASSFQGQPPVYAEAFF. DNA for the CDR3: TGTGCCAGCAGTTTCCAGGGACAGCCACCGGTGTACGCTGAAGCTTTCTTT.

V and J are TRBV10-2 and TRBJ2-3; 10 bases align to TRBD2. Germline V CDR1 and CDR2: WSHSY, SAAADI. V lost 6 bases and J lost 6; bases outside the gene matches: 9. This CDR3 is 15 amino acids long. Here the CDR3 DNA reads TGCGCCAGCAGGGGCCGGCTAGCGGGAGTGGATACGCAGTATTTT. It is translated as CASRGRLAGVDTQYF.

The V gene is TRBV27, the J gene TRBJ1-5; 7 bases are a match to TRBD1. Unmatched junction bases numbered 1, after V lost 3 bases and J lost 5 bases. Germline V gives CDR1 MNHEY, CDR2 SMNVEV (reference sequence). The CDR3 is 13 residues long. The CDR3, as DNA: TGTGCCAGCAGTTTCCAGGGGGATCAGCCCCAGCATTTT. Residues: CASSFQGDQPQHF.

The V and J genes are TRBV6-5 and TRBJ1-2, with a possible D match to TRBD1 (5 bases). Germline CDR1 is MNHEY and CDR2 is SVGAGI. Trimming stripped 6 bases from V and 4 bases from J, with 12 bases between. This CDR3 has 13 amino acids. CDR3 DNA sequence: TGTGCCAGCAGCTCCCCGACAGTCTATGGCTACACCTTC. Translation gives CASSSPTVYGYTF.